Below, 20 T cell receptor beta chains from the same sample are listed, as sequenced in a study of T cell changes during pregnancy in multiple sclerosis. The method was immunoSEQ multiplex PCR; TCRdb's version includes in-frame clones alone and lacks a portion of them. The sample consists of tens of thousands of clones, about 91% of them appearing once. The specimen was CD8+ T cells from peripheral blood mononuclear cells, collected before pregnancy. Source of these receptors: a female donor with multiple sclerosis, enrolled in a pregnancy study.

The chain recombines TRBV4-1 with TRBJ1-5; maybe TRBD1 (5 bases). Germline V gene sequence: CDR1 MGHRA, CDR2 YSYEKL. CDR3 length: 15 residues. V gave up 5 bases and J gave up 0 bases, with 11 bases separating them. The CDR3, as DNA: TGCGCCAGCAGCAAAACACAGGATAGCAATCAGCCCCAGCATTTT. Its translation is CASSKTQDSNQPQHF.

In nucleotides, the CDR3 is TGTGCCAGCAGCTTAGCTTATTCGGACAGCTCTGGAAACACCATATATTTT. Amino acid sequence: CASSLAYSDSSGNTIYF. The gene calls are TRBV7-9 and TRBJ1-3; maybe TRBD1 (6 bases). Germline values: CDR1 SEHNR, CDR2 FQNEAQ (reference sequence). The germline V and J ends were trimmed by 0 bases and 0 bases, with 12 bases remaining between them. The CDR3 sequence is 17 residues long.

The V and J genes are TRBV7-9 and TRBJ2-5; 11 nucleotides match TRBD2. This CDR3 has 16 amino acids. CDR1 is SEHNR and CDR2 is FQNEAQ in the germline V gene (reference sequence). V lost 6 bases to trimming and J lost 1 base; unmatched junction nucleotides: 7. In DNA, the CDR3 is TGTGCCAGCAGGGAGACTAGCGGGGCTTTCCAAGAGACCCAGTACTTC. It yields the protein CASRETSGAFQETQYF.

The CDR3 sequence: CASPANEETQYF. The CDR3 nucleotides are TGTGCCAGCCCCGCGAACGAAGAGACCCAGTACTTC. The chain is built from TRBV7-9 and TRBJ2-5; D remains unclear. CDR3 length: 12 amino acids. Deletions cut 8 bases from V and 3 bases from J, with 10 bases between. Per the germline V gene, CDR1 is SEHNR and CDR2 is FQNEAQ (reference sequence).

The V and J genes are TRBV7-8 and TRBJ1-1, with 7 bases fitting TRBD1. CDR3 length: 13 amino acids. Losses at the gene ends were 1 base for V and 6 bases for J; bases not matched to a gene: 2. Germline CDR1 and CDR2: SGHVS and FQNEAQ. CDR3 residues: CASSLGTGAEAFF. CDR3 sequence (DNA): TGTGCCAGCAGCTTAGGAACAGGGGCTGAAGCTTTCTTT. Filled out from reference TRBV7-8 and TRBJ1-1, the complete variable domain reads GAGVSQSPRYKVAKRGQDVALRCDPISGHVSLFWYQQALGQGPEFLTYFQNEAQLDKSGLPSDRFFAERPEGSVSTLKIQRTQQEDSAVYLCASSLGTGAEAFFGQGTRLTVV.

CDR3 bases: TGTGCCAGCAGCGTAGCCCTAGGGAACACCGGGGAGCTGTTTTTT. Protein product: CASSVALGNTGELFF. V usage is TRBV9 and J usage is TRBJ2-2; D is ambiguous. Trimming left V 0 bases short and J 1 base short, with 7 bases between. Germline CDR1 reads SGDLS; CDR2 reads YYNGEE. The CDR3 length is 15 residues.

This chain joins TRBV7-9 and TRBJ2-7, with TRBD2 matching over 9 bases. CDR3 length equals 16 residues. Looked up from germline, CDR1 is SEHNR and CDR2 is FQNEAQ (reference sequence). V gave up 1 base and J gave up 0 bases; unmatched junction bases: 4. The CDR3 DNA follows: TGTGCCAGCAGCTTAGACTCTAGCGGGGCCTCCTACGAGCAGTACTTC. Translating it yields CASSLDSSGASYEQYF.

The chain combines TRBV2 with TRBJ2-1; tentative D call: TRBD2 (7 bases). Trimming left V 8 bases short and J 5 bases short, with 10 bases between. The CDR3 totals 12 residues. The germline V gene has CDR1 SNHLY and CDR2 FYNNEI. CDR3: CASGGANNEQFF. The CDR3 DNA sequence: TGTGCCAGCGGGGGGGCAAACAATGAGCAGTTCTTC.

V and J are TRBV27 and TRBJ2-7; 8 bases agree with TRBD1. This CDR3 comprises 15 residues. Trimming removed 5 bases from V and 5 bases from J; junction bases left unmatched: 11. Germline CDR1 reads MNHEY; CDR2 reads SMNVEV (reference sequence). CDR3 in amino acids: CASSLTGGPADEQYF. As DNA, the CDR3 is TGTGCCAGCAGTCTCACAGGGGGTCCGGCCGACGAGCAGTACTTC.

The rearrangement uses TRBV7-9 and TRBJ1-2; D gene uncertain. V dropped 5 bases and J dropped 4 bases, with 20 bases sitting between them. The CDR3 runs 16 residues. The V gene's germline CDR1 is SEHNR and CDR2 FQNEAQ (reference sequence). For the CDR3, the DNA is TGTGCCAGCAGCCCGACCGGGGTAGGATCCCCCTATGGCTACACCTTC. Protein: CASSPTGVGSPYGYTF.

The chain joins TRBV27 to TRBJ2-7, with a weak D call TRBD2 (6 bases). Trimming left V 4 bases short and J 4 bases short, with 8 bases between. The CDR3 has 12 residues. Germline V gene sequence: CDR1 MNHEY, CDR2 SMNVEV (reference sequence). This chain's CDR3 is CASSSGTYEQYF. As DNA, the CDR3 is TGTGCCAGCAGTTCCGGGACTTACGAGCAGTACTTC.

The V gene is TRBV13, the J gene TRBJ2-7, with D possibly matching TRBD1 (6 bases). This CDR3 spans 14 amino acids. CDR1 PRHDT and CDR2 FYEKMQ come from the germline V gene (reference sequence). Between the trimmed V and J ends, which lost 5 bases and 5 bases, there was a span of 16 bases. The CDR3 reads CASSIQGWGDEQYF. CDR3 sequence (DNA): TGTGCCAGCAGCATACAGGGTTGGGGTGACGAGCAGTACTTC.

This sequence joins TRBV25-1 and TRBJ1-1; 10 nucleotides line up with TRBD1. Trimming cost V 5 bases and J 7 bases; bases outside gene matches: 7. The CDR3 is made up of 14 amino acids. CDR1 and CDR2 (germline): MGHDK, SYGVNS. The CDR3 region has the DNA TGTGCCAGCAGTAGGGACAGGGGTATTTTTGAAGCTTTCTTT. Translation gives CASSRDRGIFEAFF.

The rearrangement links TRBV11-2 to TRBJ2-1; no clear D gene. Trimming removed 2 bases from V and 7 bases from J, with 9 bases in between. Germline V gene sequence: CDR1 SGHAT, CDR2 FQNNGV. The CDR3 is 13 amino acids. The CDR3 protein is CASSLYYLNEQFF. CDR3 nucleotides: TGTGCCAGCAGCTTATACTACCTAAATGAGCAGTTCTTC.

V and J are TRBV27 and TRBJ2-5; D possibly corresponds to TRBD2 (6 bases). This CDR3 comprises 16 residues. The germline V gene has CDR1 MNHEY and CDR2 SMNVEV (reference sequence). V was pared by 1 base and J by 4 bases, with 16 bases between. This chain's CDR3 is CASSLFSRGIGETQYF. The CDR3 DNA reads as TGTGCCAGCAGTTTATTTTCCCGGGGGATAGGAGAGACCCAGTACTTC.

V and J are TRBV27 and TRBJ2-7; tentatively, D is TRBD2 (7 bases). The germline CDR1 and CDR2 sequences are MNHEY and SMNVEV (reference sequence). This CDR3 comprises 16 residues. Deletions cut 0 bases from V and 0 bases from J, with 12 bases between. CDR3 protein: CASSLSAGALSYEQYF. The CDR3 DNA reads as TGTGCCAGCAGTTTATCCGCGGGGGCCCTCTCCTACGAGCAGTACTTC.

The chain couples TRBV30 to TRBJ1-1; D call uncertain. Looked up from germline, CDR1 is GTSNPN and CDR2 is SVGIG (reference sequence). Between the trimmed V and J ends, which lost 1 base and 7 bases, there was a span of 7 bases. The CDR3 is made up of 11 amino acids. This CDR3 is CAWSGGDEAFF. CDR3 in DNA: TGTGCCTGGAGTGGAGGCGATGAAGCTTTCTTT.

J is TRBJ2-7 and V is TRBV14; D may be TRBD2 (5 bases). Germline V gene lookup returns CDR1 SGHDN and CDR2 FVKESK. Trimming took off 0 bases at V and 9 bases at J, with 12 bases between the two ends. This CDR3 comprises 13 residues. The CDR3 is CASSQDGGWVQYF. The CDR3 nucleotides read TGTGCCAGCAGCCAAGATGGAGGTTGGGTGCAGTACTTC. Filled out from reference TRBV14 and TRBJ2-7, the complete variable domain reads EAGVTQFPSHSVIEKGQTVTLRCDPISGHDNLYWYRRVMGKEIKFLLHFVKESKQDESGMPNNRFLAERTGGTYSTLKVQPAELEDSGVYFCASSQDGGWVQYFGPGTRLTVT.

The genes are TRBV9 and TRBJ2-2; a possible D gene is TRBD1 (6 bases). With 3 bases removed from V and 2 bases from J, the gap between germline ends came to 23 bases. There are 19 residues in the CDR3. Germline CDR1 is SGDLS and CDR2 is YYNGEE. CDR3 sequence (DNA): TGTGCCAGCAGCGGAGTACCGGGACACCCAAACTTTAACACCGGGGAGCTGTTTTTT. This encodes CASSGVPGHPNFNTGELFF. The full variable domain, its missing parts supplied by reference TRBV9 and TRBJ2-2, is DSGVTQTPKHLITATGQRVTLRCSPRSGDLSVYWYQQSLDQGLQFLIQYYNGEERAKGNILERFSAQQFPDLHSELNLSSLELGDSALYFCASSGVPGHPNFNTGELFFGEGSRLTVL.

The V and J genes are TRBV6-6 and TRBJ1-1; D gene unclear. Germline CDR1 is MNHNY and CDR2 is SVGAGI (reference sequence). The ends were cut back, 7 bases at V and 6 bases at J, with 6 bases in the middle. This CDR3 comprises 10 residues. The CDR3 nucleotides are TGTGCCAGCACGGCGGCTGAAGCTTTCTTT. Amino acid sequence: CASTAAEAFF.